Listed below are T cell receptor beta chains from one sample, sequenced in a study of blood T cells in healthy people across ages. MiXCR was run by TCRdb on the 5' RACE reads, yielding one entry per CDR3 protein. The table has approximately 800,000 distinct CDR3 sequences, around 25% seen once. Separately, the same data were catalogued under a study of T cells of mothers and their children.

Specimen: blood. These TCRs come from a boy younger than 18 in good health. CDR3s include the opening cysteine and the closing phenylalanine or tryptophan. D genes are given only for firm matches. The size of a clone is reported for some rows only, either as once, few or many, or as a class for expanded clones.

clone_size: .; j_call: TRBJ1-3; v_call: TRBV4-3; d_call: .; cdr3_nt: TGCGCCAGCCTAGGGGTTCGGGGTTCTGGAAACACCATATATTTT; cdr3_aa: CASLGVRGSGNTIYF
clone_size: few; j_call: TRBJ2-1; v_call: TRBV5-1; d_call: .; cdr3_nt: TGCGCCAGCAGCTTATCCGGGCTAGCCTACAATGAGCAGTTCTTC; cdr3_aa: CASSLSGLAYNEQFF
clone_size: .; j_call: TRBJ1-1; v_call: TRBV15; d_call: TRBD1; cdr3_nt: TGTGCCACCCGACAACAGGGGAGATACGGTGAAGCTTTCTTT; cdr3_aa: CATRQQGRYGEAFF
clone_size: .; j_call: TRBJ2-1; v_call: TRBV3-1; d_call: TRBD2; cdr3_nt: TGTGCCAGCAGGAGAGCGGGGGGAACTTACAATGAGCAGTTCTTC; cdr3_aa: CASRRAGGTYNEQFF
clone_size: .; j_call: TRBJ2-5; v_call: TRBV5-1; d_call: .; cdr3_nt: TGCGCCAGCAGATATAGCTTATCAACGGGAGAGACCCAGTACTTC; cdr3_aa: CASRYSLSTGETQYF
clone_size: .; j_call: TRBJ2-3; v_call: TRBV20-1; d_call: .; cdr3_nt: TGCAGTGCTAACGAGGGGCTGGACCACACAGATACGCAGTATTTT; cdr3_aa: CSANEGLDHTDTQYF
clone_size: .; j_call: TRBJ2-3; v_call: TRBV10-3; d_call: .; cdr3_nt: TGTGCCATCAGTGAAGTGGTGGGGGGCAAGGATACGCAGTATTTT; cdr3_aa: CAISEVVGGKDTQYF
clone_size: .; j_call: TRBJ2-7; v_call: TRBV20-1; d_call: TRBD1; cdr3_nt: TGCAGCGGCGCAGGGGGCGAGTACGAGCAGTACTTC; cdr3_aa: CSGAGGEYEQYF
clone_size: few; j_call: TRBJ2-1; v_call: TRBV20-1; d_call: TRBD2; cdr3_nt: TGCAGTGCTAGAGATCTAGGGCGGGAGCGGGTAATCAATGAGCAGTTCTTC; cdr3_aa: CSARDLGRERVINEQFF
clone_size: .; j_call: TRBJ2-6; v_call: TRBV15; d_call: .; cdr3_nt: TGTGCCACCAGCAGAGATGCTGGCCGCTCTGGGGCCAACGTCCTGACTTTC; cdr3_aa: CATSRDAGRSGANVLTF
clone_size: .; j_call: TRBJ1-4; v_call: TRBV30; d_call: .; cdr3_nt: TGTGCCTGGAGTGGGGGGGTGATCCCTAATGAAAAACTGTTTTTT; cdr3_aa: CAWSGGVIPNEKLFF
clone_size: few; j_call: TRBJ1-5; v_call: TRBV12-3/TRBV12-4; d_call: .; cdr3_nt: TGTGCCAGCAGTTCGGGGGTAGGGGGGTCCCAGCCCCAGCATTTT; cdr3_aa: CASSSGVGGSQPQHF
clone_size: few; j_call: TRBJ2-3; v_call: TRBV24-1; d_call: TRBD2; cdr3_nt: TGTGCCACCAGTGACTTTTCCGGGACTAAGGACCGCACAGATACGCAGTATTTT; cdr3_aa: CATSDFSGTKDRTDTQYF
clone_size: few; j_call: TRBJ2-1; v_call: TRBV6-5; d_call: .; cdr3_nt: TGTGCCAGCAGTTCCGGCGTTTATGAGCAGTTCTTC; cdr3_aa: CASSSGVYEQFF
clone_size: few; j_call: TRBJ2-7; v_call: TRBV27; d_call: TRBD2; cdr3_nt: TGTGCCAGACTGACTAGCGGCTCCTACGAGCAGTACTTC; cdr3_aa: CARLTSGSYEQYF
clone_size: .; j_call: TRBJ2-7; v_call: TRBV29-1; d_call: TRBD2; cdr3_nt: TGCAGCGTTGCCGGACTAGCTGGCGAGCAGTACTTC; cdr3_aa: CSVAGLAGEQYF
clone_size: few; j_call: TRBJ2-7; v_call: TRBV20-1; d_call: .; cdr3_nt: TGCAGTGTACTGGACAGCCTCTCCTACGAGCAGTACTTC; cdr3_aa: CSVLDSLSYEQYF
clone_size: .; j_call: TRBJ1-5; v_call: TRBV28; d_call: .; cdr3_nt: TGTGCCAGCAGTTTATCGCAAAGGAGCAATCAGCCCCAGCATTTT; cdr3_aa: CASSLSQRSNQPQHF
clone_size: many; j_call: TRBJ2-7; v_call: TRBV4-3; d_call: .; cdr3_nt: TGCGCCAGCAGCCAAGACACAGGGTATCACTACGAGCAGTACTTC; cdr3_aa: CASSQDTGYHYEQYF
clone_size: once; j_call: TRBJ2-7; v_call: TRBV12-5; d_call: .; cdr3_nt: TGTGCTAGTGGTTTGGTACGAGGCGGCTCCTACGAGCAGTACTTC; cdr3_aa: CASGLVRGGSYEQYF
clone_size: .; j_call: TRBJ1-3; v_call: TRBV28; d_call: TRBD1; cdr3_nt: TGTGCCGCAGGGGGTGCAGGGAATAATGGAAACACCATATATTTT; cdr3_aa: CAAGGAGNNGNTIYF
clone_size: .; j_call: TRBJ1-1; v_call: TRBV7-2; d_call: TRBD1; cdr3_nt: TGTGCCAGCAGCTTAGTCTTTCCAGGGGGTAAGACTGAAGCTTTCTTT; cdr3_aa: CASSLVFPGGKTEAFF
clone_size: .; j_call: TRBJ1-2; v_call: TRBV5-4; d_call: .; cdr3_nt: TGTGCCAGCAGAATAGGGGGGGACTATGGCTACACCTTC; cdr3_aa: CASRIGGDYGYTF
clone_size: .; j_call: TRBJ1-5; v_call: TRBV9; d_call: .; cdr3_nt: TGTGCCAGCAGCGTAGGACCCACCATGGAGGCCCAGCATTTT; cdr3_aa: CASSVGPTMEAQHF
clone_size: .; j_call: TRBJ2-1; v_call: TRBV15; d_call: .; cdr3_nt: TGTGCCACCAGCAGAGGAGGGCTCGCCAATGAGCAGTTCTTC; cdr3_aa: CATSRGGLANEQFF
clone_size: .; j_call: TRBJ1-1; v_call: TRBV29-1; d_call: .; cdr3_nt: TGCAGCGTGACCCAGGGAGCTGAAGCTTTCTTT; cdr3_aa: CSVTQGAEAFF
clone_size: few; j_call: TRBJ1-1; v_call: TRBV29-1; d_call: .; cdr3_nt: TGCAGCGTCCCCTATACGGCAGGTGAAGCTTTCTTT; cdr3_aa: CSVPYTAGEAFF
clone_size: .; j_call: TRBJ2-1; v_call: TRBV6-2/TRBV6-3; d_call: TRBD2; cdr3_nt: TGTGCCAGCAGAACTAGCGGTCACAATGAGCAGTTCTTC; cdr3_aa: CASRTSGHNEQFF
clone_size: .; j_call: TRBJ2-5; v_call: TRBV19; d_call: TRBD1; cdr3_nt: TGTGCCAGTAGTTCCCGGGACAGGGTCTACGGGCAGTACTTC; cdr3_aa: CASSSRDRVYGQYF
clone_size: few; j_call: TRBJ2-1; v_call: TRBV27; d_call: .; cdr3_nt: TGTGCCAGCAGTTTACCTTCAGGGGAAGGGTACAATGAGCAGTTCTTC; cdr3_aa: CASSLPSGEGYNEQFF
clone_size: .; j_call: TRBJ1-2; v_call: TRBV7-2; d_call: .; cdr3_nt: TGTGCCAGCAGCTTGACCTGGGACACCACCTATGGCTACACCTTC; cdr3_aa: CASSLTWDTTYGYTF
clone_size: few; j_call: TRBJ1-3; v_call: TRBV5-1; d_call: .; cdr3_nt: TGCGCCAGCAGCCCGGGACCGGAATCGGGAAACACCATATATTTT; cdr3_aa: CASSPGPESGNTIYF
clone_size: few; j_call: TRBJ1-2; v_call: TRBV12-3/TRBV12-4; d_call: .; cdr3_nt: TGTGCCAGCAGTTTCCAAAGAGTACAGCGAGGCTACACCTTC; cdr3_aa: CASSFQRVQRGYTF
clone_size: .; j_call: TRBJ1-2; v_call: TRBV12-3/TRBV12-4; d_call: .; cdr3_nt: TGTGCCAGCAGTTTAGGCAGGGCCTATGGCTACACCTTC; cdr3_aa: CASSLGRAYGYTF
clone_size: .; j_call: TRBJ2-4; v_call: TRBV9; d_call: TRBD2; cdr3_nt: TGTGCCAGCAGCGTAGTTGGAATCGCGAGGGTGGGACTAGCGGGGAACCAAGCCAAAAACATTCAGTACTTC; cdr3_aa: CASSVVGIARVGLAGNQAKNIQYF
clone_size: few; j_call: TRBJ2-3; v_call: TRBV29-1; d_call: TRBD1; cdr3_nt: TGCAGCGGATTTGACAGGGGGGTGAATACGCAGTATTTT; cdr3_aa: CSGFDRGVNTQYF